Below are 28 T cell receptor beta chains sequenced from a single sample in a study of blood T cell repertoires in COVID-19. The assay was immunoSEQ multiplex PCR, and TCRdb's table has in-frame clones only and misses some. The table includes around 180,000 clones, roughly 80% detected once. Sequencing used peripheral blood. The origin of the receptors is a man in his 60s with active or convalescent COVID-19.

V gene TRBV4-1 combines with J gene TRBJ2-3; D perhaps matches TRBD1 (5 bases). Germline V gives CDR1 MGHRA, CDR2 YSYEKL. This CDR3 contains 19 residues. Between the trimmed V and J ends, which lost 0 bases and 8 bases, there was a span of 27 bases. In DNA form, the CDR3 reads TGCGCCAGCAGCCAAGAGACCCCGGGCCCTCCTCCCCGCAGGGCTACGCAGTATTTT. It yields the protein CASSQETPGPPPRRATQYF.

A single count supports this clone. This CDR3 is CASSLGGRGRTIGRWRTGELFF. CDR3 in DNA: TGTGCCAGCAGCTTAGGAGGCAGGGGGCGCACCATTGGGAGATGGAGGACCGGGGAGCTGTTTTTT. V and J are TRBV7-8 and TRBJ2-2; 8 bases are a match to TRBD1. The CDR3 has 22 amino acids. Per the germline V gene, CDR1 is SGHVS and CDR2 is FQNEAQ. V shed 1 base and J 5 bases; nucleotides not matched to a gene: 24.

V usage is TRBV5-4 and J usage is TRBJ2-2, with TRBD2 identical over 11 bases. With 5 bases clipped from V and 8 bases from J, the junction kept 8 bases outside the gene matches. Germline V gene lookup returns CDR1 SGHNT and CDR2 YYREEE (reference sequence). The CDR3 spans 15 residues. CDR3: CASRISGRAEGELFF. The CDR3, as DNA: TGTGCCAGCAGGATTAGCGGGAGGGCAGAAGGGGAGCTGTTTTTT.

The chain recombines TRBV6-5 with TRBJ2-7; maybe TRBD1 (6 bases). This CDR3 comprises 14 residues. Germline CDR1 and CDR2: MNHEY and SVGAGI. V dropped 6 bases and J dropped 4 bases, with 16 bases sitting between them. The CDR3 protein is CASSSTGTMYEQYF. In nucleotides, the CDR3 is TGTGCCAGCAGCTCTACCGGGACAATGTACGAGCAGTACTTC.

V usage is TRBV6-2 or TRBV6-3 and J usage is TRBJ1-1; 10 nucleotides agree with TRBD1. The CDR3 contains 16 residues. The V gene end was trimmed by 6 bases and the J gene end by 2 bases; junction bases not matched to a gene: 9. The V gene's germline CDR1 is MNHEY and CDR2 SVGEGT. The CDR3 region has the DNA TGTGCCAGCAGATACCCGGGACAGGGGATTAACACTGAAGCTTTCTTT. Translated: CASRYPGQGINTEAFF.

This chain connects TRBV29-1 to TRBJ1-1, with TRBD1 as a possible D gene (5 bases). The V gene's germline CDR1 is SQVTM and CDR2 ANQGSEA. This CDR3 region has 13 residues. The germline V and J ends were trimmed by 2 bases and 5 bases, with 12 bases remaining between them. The CDR3, as DNA: TGCAGCGTTGAAAAACAGGAGGGGACTGAAGCTTTCTTT. Its translation: CSVEKQEGTEAFF.

This clone has at least ten counts. The chain joins TRBV7-8 to TRBJ2-2; D is ambiguous. This CDR3 has 15 amino acids. The germline V gene encodes CDR1 SGHVS and CDR2 FQNEAQ. Deletions cut 5 bases from V and 0 bases from J, with 10 bases between. The DNA for the CDR3 is TGTGCCAGCAGCCCGCGGCGGCCGAACACCGGGGAGCTGTTTTTT. Translated, it gives CASSPRRPNTGELFF.

The chain employs TRBV18 and TRBJ2-7, with 10 positions matching TRBD2. Losses at the gene ends were 8 bases for V and 2 bases for J; bases not matched to a gene: 6. Germline V gives CDR1 KGHSH, CDR2 LQKENI. The length of the CDR3 is 14 residues. The CDR3 DNA reads as TGTGCCAGCCATCTAGCGGGAGCCCCCTACGAGCAGTACTTC. This gives the protein CASHLAGAPYEQYF.

The chain uses TRBV18 and TRBJ2-1; D remains unclear. This CDR3 is built from 15 residues. Trimming cost V 7 bases and J 0 bases, with 13 bases left between them. Germline V gene sequence: CDR1 KGHSH, CDR2 LQKENI. CDR3 amino acids: CASLSKSSSYNEQFF. DNA for the CDR3: TGTGCCAGCTTATCAAAAAGTAGCTCCTACAATGAGCAGTTCTTC.

The V gene is TRBV2, the J gene TRBJ2-7; 7 bases line up with TRBD2. Germline loops: CDR1 SNHLY, CDR2 FYNNEI. After removal of 3 bases from V and 3 bases from J, the junction contained 5 bases not matched to a gene. The CDR3 spans 14 residues. In DNA, the CDR3 is TGTGCCAGCAGTGAGGCGCGGGAGATCTACGAGCAGTACTTC. Amino acids: CASSEAREIYEQYF.

The V gene is TRBV7-9, the J gene TRBJ2-1, with D uncertain. The CDR3 loop spans 14 amino acids. Germline V gene data show CDR1 as SEHNR and CDR2 as FQNEAQ (reference sequence). Trimming left V 4 bases short and J 7 bases short, with 14 bases between. CDR3: CASSSRETRNEQFF. The CDR3 DNA reads TGTGCCAGCAGCTCGCGCGAAACCCGAAATGAGCAGTTCTTC.

The chain has TRBV7-9 and TRBJ1-2; the match to TRBD1 covers 7 bases. Germline-derived CDR1 and CDR2 are SEHNR and FQNEAQ (reference sequence). The CDR3 is made up of 19 amino acids. J gave up 2 bases and V 5 bases, and 20 bases lay outside the gene matches. The CDR3 nucleotides are TGTGCCAGCAGCCCAGGGCGGAGACAGGGTAGAATTTCCAACTATGGCTACACCTTC. Encoded protein: CASSPGRRQGRISNYGYTF.

This clone was found a few times. The gene calls are TRBV24-1 and TRBJ2-1, with 7 bases matching TRBD1. The length of the CDR3 is 14 residues. Trimming cost V 10 bases and J 7 bases; bases outside gene matches: 12. CDR1 and CDR2 from the germline V gene are KGHDR and SFDVKD. In DNA form, the CDR3 reads TGTGCCACTGCGAAGGGGGCCCCAGAGAATGAGCAGTTCTTC. Protein: CATAKGAPENEQFF.

This chain links TRBV20-1 with TRBJ1-2; D perhaps matches TRBD1 (5 bases). Trimming removed 3 bases at V and 7 bases at J, with 9 bases between. The CDR3 is made up of 11 amino acids. Germline CDR1 reads DFQATT; CDR2 reads SNEGSKA (reference sequence). CDR3 sequence: CSARRDAGYTF. For the CDR3, the DNA is TGCAGTGCTAGGCGGGACGCTGGCTACACCTTC.

The gene calls are TRBV12-3 or TRBV12-4 and TRBJ1-6, with D possibly being TRBD1 (5 bases). Trimming left V 6 bases short and J 13 bases short, with 16 bases between. This CDR3 is built from 13 residues. DNA of the CDR3: TGTGCCAGCAGCTTAAAGGGGTCATTCCCCCTCCACTTT. This translates into CASSLKGSFPLHF.

The chain carries TRBV5-6 and TRBJ2-7; 9 bases match TRBD1. Losses at the gene ends were 5 bases for V and 6 bases for J; bases not matched to a gene: 9. Looked up from germline, CDR1 is SGHDT and CDR2 is YYEEEE. The CDR3 extends over 14 amino acids. CDR3 sequence reads: CASREQGASAEQYF. CDR3 bases: TGTGCCAGCAGAGAACAGGGGGCCTCGGCCGAGCAGTACTTC.

The CDR3 nucleotides read TGTGCCAGCAGCTTAATGACTAGCCCTGAGAAGACCCAGTACTTC. This translates into CASSLMTSPEKTQYF. The chain uses TRBV12-1 and TRBJ2-5; TRBD2, the table's D call, lacks a check against the DNA. TRBV12-1 is assigned pseudogene status. The CDR3 loop spans 15 amino acids.

The gene calls are TRBV19 and TRBJ2-3, with D possibly being TRBD2 (6 bases). V was trimmed by 4 bases and J by 0 bases, leaving 14 bases between them. CDR3 length equals 16 residues. The germline V gene encodes CDR1 LNHDA and CDR2 SQIVND (reference sequence). The CDR3 loop reads CASSTQRATSTDTQYF. The DNA for the CDR3 is TGTGCCAGTAGTACACAGCGGGCAACTAGCACAGATACGCAGTATTTT.

This chain joins TRBV5-5 and TRBJ2-7, with TRBD2 matching over 13 bases. J was trimmed by 1 base and V by 3 bases; bases with no gene match: 4. Germline CDR1 reads SGHKS; CDR2 reads YYEKEE (reference sequence). The CDR3 is 16 amino acids. CDR3 loop: CASSWGTSGVSYEQYF. CDR3 DNA: TGTGCCAGCAGCTGGGGGACTAGCGGGGTGTCCTACGAGCAGTACTTC.

This chain joins TRBV28 and TRBJ2-7, with D unresolved. The germline V gene encodes CDR1 MDHEN and CDR2 SYDVKM. The germline V and J ends were trimmed by 4 bases and 2 bases, with 9 bases remaining between them. This CDR3 spans 13 amino acids. CDR3 sequence reads: CASSSSPTYEQYF. In DNA, the CDR3 is TGTGCCAGCAGTTCTAGTCCTACCTACGAGCAGTACTTC. Full variable domain (rest looked up from reference TRBV28 and TRBJ2-7): DVKVTQSSRYLVKRTGEKVFLECVQDMDHENMFWYRQDPGLGLRLIYFSYDVKMKEKGDIPEGYSVSREKKERFSLILESASTNQTSMYLCASSSSPTYEQYFGPGTRLTVT.

The chain has TRBV2 and TRBJ2-5; 9 nucleotides match TRBD2. The CDR3 loop spans 16 amino acids. V shed 6 bases, J shed 5 bases, and the junction held 13 bases outside the gene matches. In germline, CDR1 is SNHLY, CDR2 FYNNEI. The CDR3 here is CASSAWGSGSGETQYF. Here the CDR3 DNA reads TGTGCCAGCAGCGCCTGGGGTAGCGGGAGTGGTGAGACCCAGTACTTC.

This clone was detected only once. The rearrangement links TRBV3-1 (or the pseudogene TRBV3-2) to TRBJ1-2, with D perhaps matching TRBD1 (6 bases). Trimming left V 3 bases short and J 8 bases short, with 10 bases between. CDR1 and CDR2 (germline): LGHDT, YNNKEL (reference sequence). CDR3 length: 12 residues. CDR3 amino acids: CASSHRGGGYTF. The CDR3 DNA reads TGTGCCAGCAGCCATAGGGGGGGCGGCTACACCTTC.

This sequence joins TRBV4-1 and TRBJ2-7; TRBD2 aligns across 10 bases. The CDR3 sequence is 14 residues long. J gave up 3 bases and V 4 bases, and 3 bases lay outside the gene matches. CDR1 and CDR2 (germline): MGHRA, YSYEKL. CDR3 sequence (DNA): TGCGCCAGCAGCCGCGGACTAGCGGACTACGAGCAGTACTTC. Protein: CASSRGLADYEQYF.

A few counts support this clone. V and J are TRBV19 and TRBJ1-5; 9 bases fit TRBD1. Trimming removed 6 bases from V and 0 bases from J; junction bases left unmatched: 9. The CDR3 has 17 amino acids. Looked up from germline, CDR1 is LNHDA and CDR2 is SQIVND (reference sequence). The CDR3 sequence is CASRTTGGGNSNQPQHF. The CDR3 coding sequence is TGTGCCAGTAGGACTACAGGGGGCGGGAATAGCAATCAGCCCCAGCATTTT.

V is TRBV19 and J is TRBJ2-3, with 8 bases fitting TRBD2. V dropped 7 bases and J dropped 4; count of bases not matched to a gene: 4. The germline gives CDR1 LNHDA, CDR2 SQIVND (reference sequence). This CDR3 contains 13 residues. This CDR3 is CASKATSADTQYF. CDR3 sequence (DNA): TGTGCCAGTAAAGCGACTAGCGCAGATACGCAGTATTTT.

DNA for the CDR3: TGTGCCAGCAGGGGGACAGTCCAAGAGACCCAGTACTTC. Encoded protein: CASRGTVQETQYF. V and J are TRBV27 and TRBJ2-5, with 7 bases matching TRBD1. V was pared by 6 bases and J by 1 base, with 2 bases of the junction left unmatched. Germline V gene sequence: CDR1 MNHEY, CDR2 SMNVEV (reference sequence). The CDR3 has 13 amino acids.

The gene calls are TRBV3-1 (or the pseudogene TRBV3-2) and TRBJ1-1, with D unresolved. Trimming pared 4 bases from V and 3 bases from J, leaving 9 bases between. Germline assignment: CDR1 LGHDT and CDR2 YNNKEL (reference sequence). CDR3 length equals 13 residues. The CDR3 loop reads CASSPRGDTEAFF. The CDR3 DNA sequence: TGTGCCAGCAGCCCCCGCGGGGACACTGAAGCTTTCTTT.

This clone was recorded once. CDR3 loop: CASSYTRGAKETQYF. CDR3 sequence (DNA): TGTGCCAGCAGCTATACCAGGGGTGCAAAAGAGACCCAGTACTTC. The rearrangement uses TRBV5-4 and TRBJ2-5; maybe TRBD1 (6 bases). Per germline, CDR1 SGHNT and CDR2 YYREEE (reference sequence). The V gene lost 3 bases and the J gene lost 3 bases, with 15 bases spanning the gap. The CDR3 runs 15 residues. Combining the CDR3 with reference TRBV5-4 and TRBJ2-5 gives the whole variable domain ETGVTQSPTHLIKTRGQQVTLRCSSQSGHNTVSWYQQALGQGPQFIFQYYREEENGRGNFPPRFSGLQFPNYSSELNVNALELDDSALYLCASSYTRGAKETQYFGPGTRLLVL.